This T cell receptor (beta chain) is from a study of beta chain features in type 1 diabetes. Every bit of the isolated RNA underwent reverse transcription, so sequencing read expressed TCRB transcripts. Only in-frame clones appear in the TCRdb table, and some are missing; sequencing was by immunoSEQ multiplex PCR. The sample shows tens of thousands of clones, around a third of them seen only once. CDR3 size: 13 residues. Deletions cut 0 bases from V and 5 bases from J, with 6 bases between. The germline CDR1 and CDR2 sequences are SGDLS and YYNGEE. The receptor comes from a woman aged 18-29 years in good health. The material sequenced was stem cell memory CD4+ T cells from blood. J is TRBJ1-3 and V is TRBV9; D ambiguous. The CDR3 DNA reads TGTGCCAGCAGCGTAGATGGGCGAAACACCATATATTTT. It specifies CASSVDGRNTIYF.